This TCR beta chain was recorded in a study of blood T cells in healthy people across ages. Then a second PCR, running roughly 7 to 12 cycles, was carried out with a sample-barcoded 5' primer and a J-beta primer mix. Each cDNA molecule carried a tag from a template-switch adaptor that contained 12 random nucleotides. TCRdb fed the 5' RACE reads into MiXCR, producing one record per CDR3 protein. The sample holds about 1,500,000 distinct CDR3 sequences, 25% to 30% seen once. Trimming at V came to 4 bases and at J to 3 bases, leaving 2 bases not matched to a gene. Germline V gene data show CDR1 as SNHLY and CDR2 as FYNNEI. CDR3 size: 15 residues. Each donor had ten milliliters of peripheral blood drawn. Whole-study results and caveats: Changes seen in expanded clonotypes were possibly confounded by donor CMV status left unknown. Strong correlation was found linking TCR beta diversity to naive T cell percentage.

In regard to this clonotype: Its specificity is not known.

The TCR originated in a woman in her thirties in good health. Sequenced material: blood. The chain has TRBV2 and TRBJ2-1, with 11 nucleotides matching TRBD2. This CDR3 reads CASSVGLAVYNEQFF. CDR3 in DNA: TGTGCCAGCAGTGTGGGACTAGCGGTCTACAATGAGCAGTTCTTC.